The 27 T cell receptor beta chains given below trace back to one sample, sequenced in a study of OX40 agonist ivuxolimab in advanced cancers. Some clones are missing from TCRdb's copy, which holds only in-frame ones; the method was immunoSEQ multiplex PCR. The sample carries about 28,000 clones, more than 65% recorded once. The source material was CD4+ or CD8+ T cells sorted from blood, sampled in a trial of the OX40 agonist ivuxolimab. The receptors stem from an adult with an advanced solid tumor such as melanoma, head and neck, liver or kidney cancer.

The chain is built from TRBV19 and TRBJ2-2; D not resolved. Per the germline V gene, CDR1 is LNHDA and CDR2 is SQIVND (reference sequence). The V end was cut by 6 bases, the J end by 5 bases, with 10 bases between. The length of the CDR3 is 13 residues. The chain's CDR3 is CASSLTSTGELFF. CDR3 bases: TGTGCCAGTAGCCTGACCTCGACCGGGGAGCTGTTTTTT.

CDR3 coding DNA: TGTGCCAGCAGCCAGGCCCCTACAGGGATATCGGAGACCCAGTACTTC. Translated, it gives CASSQAPTGISETQYF. V is TRBV4-2 and J is TRBJ2-5; perhaps TRBD1 as D (6 bases). The CDR3 runs 16 residues. The germline CDR1 and CDR2 sequences are LGHNA and YNFKEQ. V lost 3 bases and J 5 bases, leaving 19 bases between the germline ends.

The CDR3 protein is CASSPTTGAGNEQFF. In DNA, the CDR3 is TGCGCCAGCAGCCCCACGACAGGAGCAGGGAATGAGCAGTTCTTC. This chain links TRBV4-1 with TRBJ2-1, with D possibly TRBD1 on 6 matching bases. Trimming stripped 4 bases from V and 7 bases from J, with 17 bases between. The CDR3 covers 15 residues. Germline values: CDR1 MGHRA, CDR2 YSYEKL.

The rearrangement uses TRBV9 and TRBJ1-4; TRBD1 aligns across 7 bases. The CDR3 is made up of 14 amino acids. The germline gives CDR1 SGDLS, CDR2 YYNGEE. Trimming at V came to 0 bases and at J to 10 bases, leaving 6 bases not matched to a gene. The CDR3 loop is CASSVAYRGGKLFF. The CDR3, as DNA: TGTGCCAGCAGCGTAGCTTACAGGGGCGGAAAACTGTTTTTT.

A single count supports this clone. CDR3 region: CASSSLQGNDSPLHF. In DNA, the CDR3 is TGCGCCAGCAGCTCCTTACAGGGTAACGATTCACCCCTCCACTTT. The genes are TRBV5-1 and TRBJ1-6; TRBD1 is a possible D gene (6 bases). Looked up from germline, CDR1 is SGHRS and CDR2 is YFSETQ. This CDR3 contains 15 residues. Between the trimmed V and J ends, which lost 3 bases and 8 bases, there was a span of 15 bases.

This chain uses TRBV29-1 with TRBJ2-3; D may correspond to TRBD1 or TRBD2 (5 bases each). CDR3 length: 13 residues. Deletions cut 3 bases from V and 10 bases from J, with 17 bases between. Germline CDR1 and CDR2: SQVTM and ANQGSEA. CDR3 loop: CSVDSGQAKAQYF. CDR3 nucleotide sequence: TGCAGCGTTGACTCGGGGCAAGCTAAGGCGCAGTATTTT.

This clone was recorded a few times. This rearrangement joins TRBV7-6 to TRBJ2-1; D gene uncertain. Germline loops: CDR1 SGHVS, CDR2 FNYEAQ. Trimming pared 1 base from V and 7 bases from J, leaving 8 bases between. This CDR3 comprises 13 residues. The CDR3: CASSLEEANEQFF. DNA for the CDR3: TGTGCCAGCAGCTTAGAAGAGGCGAATGAGCAGTTCTTC.

V gene TRBV7-3 combines with J gene TRBJ1-2; unclear D gene. The length of the CDR3 is 12 residues. Between the trimmed V and J ends, which lost 6 bases and 4 bases, there was a span of 9 bases. CDR1 SGHTA and CDR2 FQGTGA come from the germline V gene. The CDR3 coding sequence is TGTGCCAGCAGTGAAATTCGCTATGGCTACACCTTC. Its protein is CASSEIRYGYTF.

The chain links TRBV10-2 to TRBJ2-7; possibly TRBD2 for D (5 bases). The CDR3 extends over 12 amino acids. Germline CDR1 reads WSHSY; CDR2 reads SAAADI. V was clipped by 7 bases and J by 4 bases, with 11 bases between them. CDR3 protein: CASTTEGYEQYF. The CDR3 DNA sequence: TGCGCCAGCACGACTGAGGGTTACGAGCAGTACTTC.

As DNA, the CDR3 is TGTGCCAGCAGCTCCTTAGCGGGGGGGCCTTGGGAGACCCAGTACTTC. Translation: CASSSLAGGPWETQYF. The rearrangement links TRBV5-4 to TRBJ2-5; 11 bases fit TRBD2. Germline V CDR1 and CDR2: SGHNT, YYREEE (reference sequence). Trimming cost V 3 bases and J 5 bases; bases outside gene matches: 9. The CDR3 has 16 amino acids.

The V and J genes are TRBV4-3 and TRBJ2-5, with TRBD1 as a possible D gene (6 bases). V was cut by 3 bases and J by 4 bases, with 18 bases left in between. CDR1 is LGHNA and CDR2 is YSLEER in the germline V gene. CDR3 length: 16 amino acids. CDR3 sequence (DNA): TGCGCCAGCAGCCAGGGCCTCTATGACAGGCGAGAGACCCAGTACTTC. As protein: CASSQGLYDRRETQYF.

The V gene is TRBV5-6, the J gene TRBJ2-5; 9 bases fit TRBD1. This CDR3 has 16 residues. Germline V gives CDR1 SGHDT, CDR2 YYEEEE. Unmatched junction bases numbered 8, after V lost 4 bases and J lost 1 base. CDR3 sequence reads: CASSPLWTGVQETQYF. The CDR3 DNA follows: TGTGCCAGCAGCCCTTTATGGACAGGGGTCCAAGAGACCCAGTACTTC. Supplemented by reference TRBV5-6 and TRBJ2-5, the full variable domain reads DAGVTQSPTHLIKTRGQQVTLRCSPKSGHDTVSWYQQALGQGPQFIFQYYEEEERQRGNFPDRFSGHQFPNYSSELNVNALLLGDSALYLCASSPLWTGVQETQYFGPGTRLLVL.

The CDR3 sequence: CASSKPIKDFYNSPLHF. The CDR3 region has the DNA TGTGCCAGCAGCAAACCCATCAAGGATTTCTATAATTCACCCCTCCACTTT. The chain uses TRBV21-1 and TRBJ1-6. TRBV21-1 corresponds to a pseudogene. The CDR3 runs to 17 residues.

V gene TRBV5-4 combines with J gene TRBJ2-7, with a weak D call TRBD2 (5 bases). The CDR3 has 15 amino acids. Trimming stripped 4 bases from V and 3 bases from J, with 17 bases between. Germline V CDR1 and CDR2: SGHNT, YYREEE (reference sequence). The CDR3 spells CASSQDIGRIYEQYF. The CDR3 DNA follows: TGTGCCAGCAGCCAAGATATAGGGAGAATCTACGAGCAGTACTTC.

This CDR3 is CASSLGQPPEKLFF. The CDR3 DNA reads as TGTGCCAGCAGCTTAGGCCAACCCCCCGAAAAACTGTTTTTT. The chain recombines TRBV7-9 with TRBJ1-4; D not certain. With 1 base removed from V and 8 bases from J, the gap between germline ends came to 11 bases. The CDR3 is 14 amino acids. Per the germline V gene, CDR1 is SEHNR and CDR2 is FQNEAQ (reference sequence).

J is TRBJ2-7 and V is TRBV7-2; no clear D. This CDR3 comprises 15 residues. V dropped 1 base and J dropped 4 bases, with 14 bases sitting between them. The germline CDR1 and CDR2 sequences are SGHTA and FQGNSA. The CDR3 nucleotides read TGTGCCAGCAGCTTAGAGGCGGCGCTCTGGTACGAGCAGTACTTC. It specifies CASSLEAALWYEQYF.

The chain is built from TRBV10-3 and TRBJ2-7; 9 nucleotides line up with TRBD2. From germline, CDR1 is ENHRY and CDR2 SYGVKD. V lost 6 bases to trimming and J lost 0 bases; unmatched junction nucleotides: 6. The CDR3 consists of 15 residues. CDR3 DNA sequence: TGTGCCATCAGACCTAGCGGGGACTTCTCCTACGAGCAGTACTTC. Encoded protein: CAIRPSGDFSYEQYF.

The chain joins TRBV18 to TRBJ2-7, with D perhaps TRBD1 (6 bases). Germline V gives CDR1 KGHSH, CDR2 LQKENI. The CDR3 extends over 14 amino acids. V gave up 0 bases and J gave up 2 bases, with 8 bases separating them. In DNA form, the CDR3 reads TGTGCCAGCTCACCACCGGACAGTACCTACGAGCAGTACTTC. This sequence encodes CASSPPDSTYEQYF.

This clone was detected only a few times. V and J are TRBV6-1 and TRBJ2-3, with D perhaps matching TRBD2 (6 bases). V was cut by 6 bases and J by 4 bases, with 17 bases left in between. Per germline, CDR1 MNHNS and CDR2 SASEGT. CDR3 size: 15 residues. The CDR3 protein is CASRIIHGGADTQYF. The CDR3 coding sequence is TGTGCCAGCAGGATTATACACGGGGGAGCAGATACGCAGTATTTT.

The chain uses TRBV5-5 and TRBJ2-1; no reliable D call. CDR3 length equals 15 residues. The V end was cut by 0 bases, the J end by 2 bases, with 9 bases between. CDR1 is SGHKS and CDR2 is YYEKEE in the germline V gene (reference sequence). CDR3 loop: CASSLGRLPYNEQFF. The CDR3, as DNA: TGTGCCAGCAGCTTGGGCCGATTACCCTACAATGAGCAGTTCTTC.

The chain has TRBV19 and TRBJ2-5; 12 nucleotides line up with TRBD1. The junction had 8 bases not matched to a gene; V was cut back by 3 bases and J by 0 bases. The CDR3 spans 18 residues. Germline CDR1 LNHDA, CDR2 SQIVND (reference sequence). CDR3 sequence: CASSIRGGQGAYQETQYF. CDR3 in DNA: TGTGCCAGTAGTATCCGGGGGGGACAGGGGGCCTACCAAGAGACCCAGTACTTC.

This chain joins TRBV11-2 and TRBJ2-3; D is undetermined. Germline V gene sequence: CDR1 SGHAT, CDR2 FQNNGV. This CDR3 is built from 14 residues. V was shortened by 1 base and J by 7 bases, with 12 bases between the two germline ends. CDR3 residues: CASSLGHRPNTQYF. The CDR3 DNA reads TGTGCCAGCAGCTTAGGACATAGGCCAAATACGCAGTATTTT.

The chain employs TRBV9 and TRBJ2-1; tentatively, D is TRBD1 (6 bases). The CDR3 runs to 15 residues. V was clipped by 3 bases and J by 0 bases, with 10 bases between them. CDR1 SGDLS and CDR2 YYNGEE come from the germline V gene. The CDR3 reads CASSDGQSSYNEQFF. The CDR3 coding sequence is TGTGCCAGCAGCGATGGACAGAGCTCCTACAATGAGCAGTTCTTC.

The rearrangement joins TRBV7-9 to TRBJ1-1; the D is unclear. Germline V gene sequence: CDR1 SEHNR, CDR2 FQNEAQ (reference sequence). The CDR3 has 13 residues. Trimming removed 1 base from V and 1 base from J, with 4 bases in between. CDR3: CASSLGTNTEAFF. For the CDR3, the DNA is TGTGCCAGCAGCTTAGGGACGAACACTGAAGCTTTCTTT.

This chain uses TRBV28 with TRBJ1-3; 7 bases are a match to TRBD1. From germline, CDR1 is MDHEN and CDR2 SYDVKM. Trimming took 6 bases from V and 4 from J; bases not matched to a gene: 9. This CDR3 is 15 amino acids long. The CDR3 sequence: CASSHDRAQGNTIYF. The CDR3 DNA sequence: TGTGCCAGCAGCCATGACAGGGCGCAAGGAAACACCATATATTTT.

The chain uses TRBV9 and TRBJ2-2; TRBD1 agrees at 10 bases. V lost 3 bases to trimming and J lost 5 bases; unmatched junction nucleotides: 7. The CDR3 extends over 16 amino acids. Germline values: CDR1 SGDLS, CDR2 YYNGEE. Here the CDR3 DNA reads TGTGCCAGCAGCGCCCCGGGACAGGGGATTACCGGGGAGCTGTTTTTT. Encoded protein: CASSAPGQGITGELFF.

The CDR3 spells CASSAQGGGIYEQYF. The CDR3 DNA follows: TGCGCCAGCAGCGCCCAGGGGGGGGGCATCTACGAGCAGTACTTC. This chain connects TRBV4-1 to TRBJ2-7; D could derive from TRBD1 or TRBD2 (7 bases each). Trimming took 5 bases from V and 3 from J, leaving 17 bases between them. Germline CDR1 reads MGHRA; CDR2 reads YSYEKL. CDR3 length equals 15 residues.